The sequence of this T cell receptor (beta chain) was determined in a study of T cell responses to AZD1222 COVID-19 vaccine. Note on this clone: Its antigen is not identified.

Germline V gene lookup returns CDR1 LNHNV and CDR2 YYDKDF (reference sequence). V was clipped by 0 bases and J by 4 bases, with 7 bases between them. This CDR3 contains 14 residues. Using immunoSEQ multiplex PCR, the repertoire was profiled, and TCRdb retains in-frame clones only, with some absent. The sample includes about 130,000 clones, roughly 91% of them seen just once. Broader study findings: Baseline testing showed seropositivity in only a handful of AZD1222 recipients.

The origin of this receptor is an adult who received the AZD1222 COVID-19 vaccine. This specimen was peripheral blood, taken 28 days after the second AZD1222 dose. This chain uses TRBV15 with TRBJ1-3, with D perhaps matching TRBD1 (5 bases). The CDR3 DNA follows: TGTGCCACCAGCAGAGATAGACAGGGAAACACCATATATTTT. Translated: CATSRDRQGNTIYF.